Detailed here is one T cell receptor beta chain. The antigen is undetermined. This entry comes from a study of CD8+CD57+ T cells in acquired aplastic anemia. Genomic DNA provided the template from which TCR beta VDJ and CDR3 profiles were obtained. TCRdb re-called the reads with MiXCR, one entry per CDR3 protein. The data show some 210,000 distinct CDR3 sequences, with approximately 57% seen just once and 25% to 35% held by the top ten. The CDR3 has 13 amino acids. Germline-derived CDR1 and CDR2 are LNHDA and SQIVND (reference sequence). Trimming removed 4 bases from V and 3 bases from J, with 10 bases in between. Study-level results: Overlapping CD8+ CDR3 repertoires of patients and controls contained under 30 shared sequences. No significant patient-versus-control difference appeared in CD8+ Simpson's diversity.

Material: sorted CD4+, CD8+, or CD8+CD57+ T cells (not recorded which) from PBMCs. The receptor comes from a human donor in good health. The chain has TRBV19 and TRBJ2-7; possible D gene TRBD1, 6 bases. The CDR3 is CASSRQVYYEQYF. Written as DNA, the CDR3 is TGTGCCAGTAGTAGACAGGTGTACTACGAGCAGTACTTC.